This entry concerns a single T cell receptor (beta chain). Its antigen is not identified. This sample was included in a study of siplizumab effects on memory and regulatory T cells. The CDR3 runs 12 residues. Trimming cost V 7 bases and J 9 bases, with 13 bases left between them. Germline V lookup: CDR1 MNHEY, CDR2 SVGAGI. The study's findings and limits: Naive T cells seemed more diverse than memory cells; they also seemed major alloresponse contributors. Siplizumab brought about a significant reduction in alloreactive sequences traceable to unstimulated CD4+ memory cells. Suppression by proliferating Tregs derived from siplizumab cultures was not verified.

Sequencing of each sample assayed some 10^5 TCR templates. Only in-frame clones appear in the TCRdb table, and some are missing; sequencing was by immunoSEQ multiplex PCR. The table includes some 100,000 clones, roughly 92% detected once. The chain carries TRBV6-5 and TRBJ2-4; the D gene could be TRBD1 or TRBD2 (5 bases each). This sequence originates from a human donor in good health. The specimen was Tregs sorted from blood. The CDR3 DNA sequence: TGTGCCAGCACCAATCTGAGGGGCATTCAGTACTTC. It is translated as CASTNLRGIQYF.